Described below is a single T cell receptor beta chain sequence and its context. This sample is part of a study of blood T cell repertoires in COVID-19. Looking at the study overall: From the United States, Italy and Spain came samples of acute and convalescent COVID-19.

The data were produced by immunoSEQ multiplex PCR, yet TCRdb's version contains in-frame clones alone and is incomplete. The sample includes 25,000 to 35,000 clones, about 85% of them seen just once. V shed 2 bases and J 3 bases; nucleotides not matched to a gene: 14. The length of the CDR3 is 18 residues. Germline V CDR1 and CDR2: MNHNS, SASEGT. The chain is built from TRBV6-1 and TRBJ2-7; 9 bases map to TRBD1. Sequences were obtained from peripheral blood. This sequence originates from a man between 60 and 75 years old with active COVID-19. In DNA form, the CDR3 reads TGTGCCAGCAGTGAAAGAGTGCGGACAGGGGTACCCCTCTACGAGCAGTACTTC. This translates into CASSERVRTGVPLYEQYF.